The following is a TCR beta chain sequence with its context. V shed 7 bases, J shed 5 bases, and the junction held 7 bases outside the gene matches. CDR1 SGHNT and CDR2 YENEEA come from the germline V gene. The CDR3 extends over 13 amino acids. TCRdb's copy holds only in-frame clones and misses some; the assay was immunoSEQ multiplex PCR. The sample has 40,000 to 60,000 clones; around 94% are singletons. This specimen comes from a study of T cell changes during pregnancy in multiple sclerosis. The clonotype comes from a female donor with multiple sclerosis, enrolled in a pregnancy study. The V call is TRBV11-3, the J call TRBJ2-7; 8 nucleotides agree with TRBD1. The sample here was CD4+ T cells from peripheral blood mononuclear cells, taken in the third trimester of pregnancy. CDR3 residues: CASTDRGKHEQYF. The CDR3 region has the DNA TGTGCCAGCACCGACAGGGGTAAACACGAGCAGTACTTC.